A single sample gave rise to the 29 T cell receptor beta chains below, sequenced in a study of human T cells and chemical hapten exposure. TCRdb ran MiXCR on the RACE reads and lists one entry per CDR3 protein. The sample lists about 140,000 distinct CDR3 sequences, approximately 10% occurring once. The sample's time point: patch test 2, 6 weeks after DPC sensitization. Treatment: therapeutic diphenylcyclopropenone sensitization with weekly scalp DPC. The input for sequencing was whole blood, taken in connection with sensitization to the hapten diphenylcyclopropenone (DPC). The source is a woman aged 50 to 60 with alopecia areata. Some clones in this sample may be carry-over from other donors' samples.

This clonotype was recorded many times. The CDR3 reads CSVDGSNIQYF. The CDR3 coding sequence is TGCAGCGTTGACGGGTCGAACATTCAGTACTTC. The V call is TRBV29-1, the J call TRBJ2-4; D gene ambiguous. V lost 3 bases and J lost 7, with 7 bases in between. This CDR3 region has 11 residues. CDR1 and CDR2 (germline): SQVTM, ANQGSEA. The variable domain in full, completed from reference TRBV29-1 and TRBJ2-4, reads SAVISQKPSRDICQRGTSLTIQCQVDSQVTMMFWYRQQPGQSLTLIATANQGSEATYESGFVIDKFPISRPNLTFSTLTVSNMSPEDSSIYLCSVDGSNIQYFGAGTRLSVL.

This clonotype has only a few counts. The chain employs TRBV12-3 or TRBV12-4 and TRBJ2-3; 10 bases match TRBD2. With V trimmed by 7 bases and J by 3 bases, 7 bases remained unmatched. The CDR3 covers 15 residues. The DNA for the CDR3 is TGTGCCAGCAAGCTTGGTAGCGGGAGGACAGATACGCAGTATTTT. Translating gives CASKLGSGRTDTQYF.

Written as DNA, the CDR3 is TGTGCCAGCAGCTTGTTAGCGGGAGGGCCGGGTGACAATGAGCAGTTCTTC. This gives the protein CASSLLAGGPGDNEQFF. This chain links TRBV7-9 with TRBJ2-1; 11 bases map to TRBD2. The length of the CDR3 is 17 residues. Per germline, CDR1 SEHNR and CDR2 FQNEAQ (reference sequence). The V segment lost 3 bases and the J segment 5 bases; nucleotides outside the gene matches: 9.

The gene calls are TRBV11-1 and TRBJ2-7, with 10 bases fitting TRBD1. The CDR3 loop spans 15 amino acids. Trimming removed 6 bases from V and 3 bases from J; junction bases left unmatched: 8. Germline values: CDR1 SGHAT, CDR2 FQDESV (reference sequence). The CDR3 nucleotides are TGTGCCAGCAGTCGGACAGGGGGGCTTTACTACGAGCAGTACTTC. Protein product: CASSRTGGLYYEQYF.

J is TRBJ2-1 and V is TRBV6-6; TRBD2 matches 7 bases. Germline lookup yields CDR1 MNHNY and CDR2 SVGAGI (reference sequence). V shed 4 bases and J 12 bases; nucleotides not matched to a gene: 15. This CDR3 comprises 15 residues. CDR3 residues: CASSSSSGIGVRQFF. DNA of the CDR3: TGTGCCAGCAGTTCATCTAGCGGTATAGGGGTGAGGCAGTTCTTC.

This clonotype was recorded at least ten times. This chain uses TRBV11-2 with TRBJ1-1; the D is unclear. Germline V gene sequence: CDR1 SGHAT, CDR2 FQNNGV. V dropped 0 bases and J dropped 4 bases, with 9 bases sitting between them. The CDR3 spans 14 residues. The CDR3 DNA follows: TGTGCCAGCAGCTTAGACGCGGAAGGCACTGAAGCTTTCTTT. This sequence encodes CASSLDAEGTEAFF.

The table lists this clonotype with a few counts. The genes are TRBV7-9 and TRBJ2-3; D may correspond to TRBD1 or TRBD2 (5 bases each). The germline gives CDR1 SEHNR, CDR2 FQNEAQ (reference sequence). There are 12 residues in the CDR3. V lost 4 bases to trimming and J lost 7 bases, with 9 bases between them. The CDR3, as DNA: TGTGCCAGCAGCTGGGACGCAAATACGCAGTATTTT. Protein: CASSWDANTQYF.

This clonotype was seen only a few times. This chain links TRBV2 with TRBJ2-3; 8 bases fit TRBD2. The CDR3 covers 16 residues. V gave up 5 bases and J gave up 0 bases; unmatched junction bases: 7. Germline V gene lookup returns CDR1 SNHLY and CDR2 FYNNEI. The CDR3 region is CASSPRGGISTDTQYF. CDR3 sequence (DNA): TGTGCCAGCAGTCCCCGGGGGGGGATTAGCACAGATACGCAGTATTTT.

There are a few counts of this clonotype. This chain connects TRBV6-6 to TRBJ2-7; 8 bases are a match to TRBD1. The CDR3 runs 13 residues. Germline lookup yields CDR1 MNHNY and CDR2 SVGAGI (reference sequence). V gave up 6 bases and J gave up 4 bases; unmatched junction bases: 5. The chain's CDR3 is CASSPGTGYEQYF. CDR3 bases: TGTGCCAGCAGCCCCGGGACAGGTTACGAGCAGTACTTC.

This clonotype was recorded at least ten times. The V call is TRBV15, the J call TRBJ2-7, with D possibly matching TRBD2 (5 bases). V was pared by 0 bases and J by 4 bases, with 7 bases between. Germline assignment: CDR1 LNHNV and CDR2 YYDKDF (reference sequence). This CDR3 comprises 13 residues. The CDR3 nucleotides read TGTGCCACCAGCAGAGATAGGGAGTACGAGCAGTACTTC. Its translation: CATSRDREYEQYF.

The chain carries TRBV7-9 and TRBJ1-2; D is possibly TRBD1 (6 bases). The CDR3 runs to 15 residues. Trimming took off 5 bases at V and 0 bases at J, with 13 bases between the two ends. Looked up from germline, CDR1 is SEHNR and CDR2 is FQNEAQ (reference sequence). For the CDR3, the DNA is TGTGCCAGCAGCAACGATCAGGGGACTAACTATGGCTACACCTTC. Protein: CASSNDQGTNYGYTF.

This clonotype was seen a few times. The V and J genes are TRBV29-1 and TRBJ1-5; 9 bases align to TRBD1. The CDR3 has 12 amino acids. Losses at the gene ends were 4 bases for V and 9 bases for J; bases not matched to a gene: 4. Germline assignment: CDR1 SQVTM and CDR2 ANQGSEA. The CDR3 DNA reads TGCAGCGTTGGGGACAGGGCCGGGCCCCAGCATTTT. Its translation is CSVGDRAGPQHF. Together with reference TRBV29-1 and TRBJ1-5, the CDR3 gives the full variable domain: SAVISQKPSRDICQRGTSLTIQCQVDSQVTMMFWYRQQPGQSLTLIATANQGSEATYESGFVIDKFPISRPNLTFSTLTVSNMSPEDSSIYLCSVGDRAGPQHFGDGTRLSIL.

In this sample, this clonotype turned up a few times. V gene TRBV6-1 combines with J gene TRBJ2-7; 9 nucleotides align to TRBD2. There are 16 residues in the CDR3. Germline V gives CDR1 MNHNS, CDR2 SASEGT. The V and J ends lost 1 base and 3 bases, in that order; junction bases with no gene match: 7. The CDR3 sequence is CASSEVAGGASYEQYF. CDR3 nucleotides: TGTGCCAGCAGTGAAGTGGCGGGAGGGGCGAGCTACGAGCAGTACTTC.

The chain has TRBV10-1 and TRBJ1-2, with D unclear. Trimming pared 0 bases from V and 5 bases from J, leaving 7 bases between. This CDR3 comprises 13 residues. Germline V gene sequence: CDR1 WNHNN, CDR2 SYGVQD (reference sequence). This CDR3 is CASSESPKYGYTF. CDR3 in DNA: TGCGCCAGCAGTGAGTCCCCGAAGTATGGCTACACCTTC.

This clonotype was recorded at least ten times. V usage is TRBV12-3 or TRBV12-4 and J usage is TRBJ2-1; possible D gene TRBD2, 6 bases. The CDR3 extends over 16 amino acids. Trimming shortened V by 4 bases and J by 1 base, and 14 bases separated the two germline ends. DNA for the CDR3: TGTGCCAGCAGTTCCAGGAAGCGGGTGTCCTACAATGAGCAGTTCTTC. This translates into CASSSRKRVSYNEQFF.

This clonotype came up many times. The rearrangement links TRBV2 to TRBJ2-3; 7 bases line up with TRBD1. V gave up 5 bases and J gave up 0 bases; unmatched junction bases: 5. CDR1 SNHLY and CDR2 FYNNEI come from the germline V gene. The CDR3 contains 15 residues. CDR3 in amino acids: CASSLRQGSTDTQYF. The CDR3 region has the DNA TGTGCCAGCAGTCTGCGACAGGGAAGCACAGATACGCAGTATTTT.

J is TRBJ2-5 and V is TRBV29-1; D is uncertain. The CDR3 length is 12 residues. The germline V and J ends were trimmed by 6 bases and 9 bases, with 17 bases remaining between them. Germline CDR1 SQVTM, CDR2 ANQGSEA. The CDR3 sequence is CSVGLEGLAQYF. The CDR3 nucleotides read TGCAGCGTCGGGCTAGAAGGTTTGGCCCAGTACTTC. Full variable domain (rest looked up from reference TRBV29-1 and TRBJ2-5): SAVISQKPSRDICQRGTSLTIQCQVDSQVTMMFWYRQQPGQSLTLIATANQGSEATYESGFVIDKFPISRPNLTFSTLTVSNMSPEDSSIYLCSVGLEGLAQYFGPGTRLLVL.

The rearrangement links TRBV11-2 to TRBJ2-2, with 8 bases aligning to TRBD2. The germline V gene encodes CDR1 SGHAT and CDR2 FQNNGV. This CDR3 is 15 amino acids long. J was trimmed by 5 bases and V by 5 bases; bases with no gene match: 7. As DNA, the CDR3 is TGTGCCAGCAGCCGGACTGGCGGGAGGACCGGGGAGCTGTTTTTT. Residues: CASSRTGGRTGELFF. The complete variable domain, with remaining parts taken from reference TRBV11-2 and TRBJ2-2, reads EAGVAQSPRYKIIEKRQSVAFWCNPISGHATLYWYQQILGQGPKLLIQFQNNGVVDDSQLPKDRFSAERLKGVDSTLKIQPAKLEDSAVYLCASSRTGGRTGELFFGEGSRLTVL.

The chain joins TRBV20-1 to TRBJ2-2, with D perhaps matching TRBD1 or TRBD2 (5 bases each). This CDR3 has 15 residues. CDR1 DFQATT and CDR2 SNEGSKA come from the germline V gene (reference sequence). Trimming pared 3 bases from V and 5 bases from J, leaving 16 bases between. The CDR3 loop is CSARNYGGRTGELFF. The CDR3 DNA reads as TGCAGTGCTAGGAATTATGGGGGTAGAACCGGGGAGCTGTTTTTT.

The CDR3 nucleotides read TGTGCCAGCAGTTACTCGGCCGGGAGGAACGGGGAGCTGTTTTTT. Its protein product is CASSYSAGRNGELFF. The chain employs TRBV6-2 or TRBV6-3 and TRBJ2-2; TRBD2 matches 7 bases. The germline gives CDR1 MNHEY, CDR2 SVGEGT. CDR3 length: 15 amino acids. The trim removed 0 bases at V and 7 bases at J, leaving 5 bases unmatched.

J is TRBJ2-3 and V is TRBV5-1, with 13 bases lining up with TRBD2. Germline V gives CDR1 SGHRS, CDR2 YFSETQ. Trimming removed 3 bases from V and 4 bases from J; junction bases left unmatched: 5. The length of the CDR3 is 16 residues. This CDR3 reads CASSSGLAGEADTQYF. For the CDR3, the DNA is TGCGCCAGCAGCTCCGGACTAGCGGGAGAGGCAGATACGCAGTATTTT.

This clonotype has only a few counts. It is unclear where the CDR3 begins or ends on the DNA, so no DNA is shown, and the CDR3 is as TCRdb lists it. The rearrangement links TRBV1 to TRBJ1-4. TRBV1 has pseudogene status. Counting both end residues, the CDR3 totals 16 amino acids. The CDR3 loop reads CTSSLLNRTLAKNCFF.

The sample holds many counts of this clonotype. The chain is built from TRBV2 and TRBJ1-5; weak D call: TRBD1 (5 bases). Germline V gives CDR1 SNHLY, CDR2 FYNNEI. The V and J ends lost 2 bases and 4 bases respectively, with 15 bases between them. This CDR3 comprises 16 residues. CDR3 amino acids: CASSEWGDSPNQPQHF. The CDR3 DNA reads TGTGCCAGCAGTGAATGGGGCGACAGTCCGAATCAGCCCCAGCATTTT.

This clonotype was recorded at least ten times. CDR3: CASSSDLGSEQYF. The DNA for the CDR3 is TGCGCCAGCAGCTCGGATTTGGGGTCCGAGCAGTACTTC. The chain carries TRBV5-1 and TRBJ2-7, with no clear D. The V end lost 3 bases, the J end lost 6 bases, and 13 bases lay between the germline ends. The CDR3 is made up of 13 amino acids. Germline V CDR1 and CDR2: SGHRS, YFSETQ.

This chain connects TRBV27 to TRBJ2-5; 8 bases are a match to TRBD1. Trimming cost V 8 bases and J 4 bases; bases outside gene matches: 6. CDR1 is MNHEY, CDR2 SMNVEV, per germline (reference sequence). This CDR3 comprises 13 residues. The CDR3 DNA sequence: TGTGCCAGCGGACAGGGACTGGCAGAGACCCAGTACTTC. Its protein is CASGQGLAETQYF.

The V gene is TRBV6-6, the J gene TRBJ2-5, with D unresolved. CDR1 MNHNY and CDR2 SVGAGI come from the germline V gene (reference sequence). This CDR3 has 17 amino acids. Trimming removed 2 bases from V and 2 bases from J, with 18 bases in between. The CDR3 protein is CASSYPLGANKQETQYF. CDR3 bases: TGTGCCAGCAGTTACCCGCTAGGAGCAAACAAACAAGAGACCCAGTACTTC.

This clonotype has only a few counts. The rearrangement links TRBV7-9 to TRBJ2-7; 9 bases are a match to TRBD2. The CDR3 runs 15 residues. Germline values: CDR1 SEHNR, CDR2 FQNEAQ (reference sequence). Trimming removed 1 base from V and 6 bases from J; junction bases left unmatched: 7. The CDR3 loop is CASSLGNSGSSEQYF. CDR3 coding DNA: TGTGCCAGCAGCTTAGGCAATAGCGGGAGTTCCGAGCAGTACTTC.

This clonotype showed up many times. The chain links TRBV5-4 to TRBJ2-5; D unresolved. The V end was cut by 4 bases, the J end by 3 bases, with 16 bases between. Germline loops: CDR1 SGHNT, CDR2 YYREEE (reference sequence). The CDR3 runs 15 residues. The CDR3 sequence: CASSHDMSIEETQYF. The DNA of the CDR3 is TGTGCCAGCAGCCATGATATGAGTATTGAAGAGACCCAGTACTTC.

This chain links TRBV7-2 with TRBJ1-5, with D possibly TRBD1 on 6 matching bases. The germline V gene encodes CDR1 SGHTA and CDR2 FQGNSA. The CDR3 covers 15 residues. The V end lost 1 base, the J end lost 2 bases, and 9 bases lay between the germline ends. The CDR3 region has the DNA TGTGCCAGCAGCTTAGGGGGGGCTGGCAATCAGCCCCAGCATTTT. Its protein product is CASSLGGAGNQPQHF.